A selection of T cell receptor beta chains follows, all from one sample in a study of CD8+ T cells in alopecia areata. The data were produced by immunoSEQ multiplex PCR, yet TCRdb's version contains in-frame clones alone and is incomplete. Among over 150,000 clones, around 63% were seen once, and the ten largest hold 1.7%. The sequenced sample was CD4+ T cells sorted from blood, obtained at week 0. Every receptor here comes from a human donor with alopecia areata. Each CDR3 is given with its conserved first and last residue. D genes are given only for firm matches. Only part of the rows carry a size: once, few, many, or a class if the clone is expanded.

TRBV4-3	NA	NA	TRBJ1-6	TGCGCCAGCAGCCAAGTAGTACCGGGACCTAACGCTTCACCCCTCCACTTT	CASSQVVPGPNASPLHF
TRBV30	NA	NA	TRBJ1-2	TGTGCCTCGGTTAAGGGCCATGGCTACACCTTC	CASVKGHGYTF
TRBV29-1	many	NA	TRBJ2-7	TGCAGTGCAGCCGACAGCGCCGTGGGGGAGCAGTACTTC	CSAADSAVGEQYF
TRBV25-1	NA	NA	TRBJ1-1	TGTGCCAGCAAATCTGAGGTGGGGGAAGCTTTCTTT	CASKSEVGEAFF
TRBV2	NA	NA	TRBJ1-2	TGTGCCAGCAGCGCAGGGAGGTCCAACTATGGCTACACCTTC	CASSAGRSNYGYTF
TRBV15	few	TRBD2	TRBJ2-5	TGTGCCACCAGCCACGGCGGGGGGCGCGGAGAGACCCAGTACTTC	CATSHGGGRGETQYF
TRBV5-6	few	NA	TRBJ1-2	TGTGCCAGCAGCCGGAGCCCCGAAATGGGCTACACCTTC	CASSRSPEMGYTF
TRBV5-6	NA	NA	TRBJ1-2	TGTGCCAGCAGCTTGCAGCCCGACCGCCTAACCTATGGCTACACCTTC	CASSLQPDRLTYGYTF
TRBV29-1	NA	NA	TRBJ1-4	TGCAGCGTGCGAGGTGGGGCTAATGAAAAACTGTTTTTT	CSVRGGANEKLFF
TRBV9	NA	TRBD1	TRBJ2-2	TGTGCCAGCAGCCCCGACAGGGGGAAGCGCGGCGGGGAGCTGTTTTTT	CASSPDRGKRGGELFF
TRBV30	few	NA	TRBJ1-5	TGTGCCTGGAGTCGTTCTGGGACCATCGGACAGCCCCAGCATTTT	CAWSRSGTIGQPQHF
TRBV5-4	few	TRBD2	TRBJ2-1	TGTGCCAGCAGCTTGGGTAGCGGGGGGTCCAATGAGCAGTTCTTC	CASSLGSGGSNEQFF
TRBV15	NA	NA	TRBJ2-7	TGTGCCACCAGCAGAGGTGGGGTGTACGAGCAGTACTTC	CATSRGGVYEQYF
TRBV30	NA	NA	TRBJ1-2	TGTGCCTCTGGACGGATGAACTATGGCTACACCTTC	CASGRMNYGYTF
TRBV14	NA	NA	TRBJ2-5	TGTGCCAGCAGCCTGGGGGGGGCCTGGGAGACCCAGTACTTC	CASSLGGAWETQYF
TRBV15	NA	NA	TRBJ2-5	TGTGCCACCAGCGACGGCCCCGGGGTGACCCAGTACTTC	CATSDGPGVTQYF
TRBV5-1	once	TRBD1	TRBJ1-6	TGCGCCAGCAGCTTGGAGGACAGGTCAGCATCACCCCTCCACTTT	CASSLEDRSASPLHF
TRBV7-9	NA	NA	TRBJ2-7	TGTGCCAGCAGCTACAACACCTACGAGCAGTACTTC	CASSYNTYEQYF
TRBV12-5	few	NA	TRBJ1-4	TGTGCTAGTGGTTTGGATCACCTAGGAAAACTGTTTTTT	CASGLDHLGKLFF
TRBV4-1	NA	NA	TRBJ2-7	TGCGCCAGCAGCCAAGGCGGCACCTTATACGAGCAGTACTTC	CASSQGGTLYEQYF
TRBV6-5	NA	NA	TRBJ2-5	TGTGCCAGCAGCCGAGGAGGAGGGACCCAGTACTTC	CASSRGGGTQYF
TRBV29-1	NA	NA	TRBJ1-1	TGCAGCGTTGAACCCAGAATGAACACTGAAGCTTTCTTT	CSVEPRMNTEAFF
TRBV5-8	NA	NA	TRBJ2-3	TGTGCCAGCAGCCAAGATCGACTGACAGATACGCAGTATTTT	CASSQDRLTDTQYF